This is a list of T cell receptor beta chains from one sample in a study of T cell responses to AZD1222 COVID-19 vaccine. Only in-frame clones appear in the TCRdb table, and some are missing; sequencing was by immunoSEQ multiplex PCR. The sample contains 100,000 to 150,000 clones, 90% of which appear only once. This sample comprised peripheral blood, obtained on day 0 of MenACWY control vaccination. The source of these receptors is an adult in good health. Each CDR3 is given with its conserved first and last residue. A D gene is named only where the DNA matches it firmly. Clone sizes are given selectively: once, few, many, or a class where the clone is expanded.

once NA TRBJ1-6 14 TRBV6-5 TGTGCCAGCAGTTACTCCTTGCGAGGGTCACCCCTCCACTTT CASSYSLRGSPLHF
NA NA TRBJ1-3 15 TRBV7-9 TGTGCCAGCAGCGCAGCGATAGGCGGTGGAAACACCATATATTTT CASSAAIGGGNTIYF
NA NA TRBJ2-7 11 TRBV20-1 TGCAGTCTCCCTAGCTCCTACGAGCAGTACTTC CSLPSSYEQYF
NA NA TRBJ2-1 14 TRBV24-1 TGTGCCACCGGGGGGGCCCCTTCCTACAATGAGCAGTTCTTC CATGGAPSYNEQFF
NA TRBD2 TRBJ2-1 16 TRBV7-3 TGTGCCAGCAGCCAAGGGGGAGCGGGGGATCACAATGAGCAGTTCTTC CASSQGGAGDHNEQFF
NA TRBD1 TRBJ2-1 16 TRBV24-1 TGTGCCACCAGTGATCCCGGGACAGAACTTTCCAATGAGCAGTTCTTC CATSDPGTELSNEQFF
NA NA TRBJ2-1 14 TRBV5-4 TGTGCCAGCAGCCCAACCGGGACCTACAATGAGCAGTTCTTC CASSPTGTYNEQFF
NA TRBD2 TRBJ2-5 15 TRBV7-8 TGTGCCAGCAGCTCCGCGGGGGGACGGGGAGAGACCCAGTACTTC CASSSAGGRGETQYF
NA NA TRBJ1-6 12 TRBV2 TGTGCCAGCAGCGCCCTTAATTCACCCCTCCACTTT CASSALNSPLHF
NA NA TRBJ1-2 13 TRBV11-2 TGTGCCAGCAGCTTATCTGGGGAGTATGGCTACACCTTC CASSLSGEYGYTF
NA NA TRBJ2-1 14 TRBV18 TGTGCCAGCTCACCACCGTCAGGTGTAGATGAGCAGTTCTTC CASSPPSGVDEQFF
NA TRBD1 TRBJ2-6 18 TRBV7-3 TGTGCCAGCAGTTCCCCGACAGGGGGCGCGGCTGGGGCCAACGTCCTGACTTTC CASSSPTGGAAGANVLTF
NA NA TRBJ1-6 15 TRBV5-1 TGCGCCAGCAGCTTGAGTGACGGTCAAAATTCACCCCTCCACTTT CASSLSDGQNSPLHF
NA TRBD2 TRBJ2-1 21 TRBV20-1 TGCAGTGCTAGTGGGTTGAATGGTCCGGGACTAGCGGGTGATCCATACAATGAGCAGTTCTTC CSASGLNGPGLAGDPYNEQFF
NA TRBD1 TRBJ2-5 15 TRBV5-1 TGCGCCAGCAGCCCTGGGACAGGGACCGGAGAGACCCAGTACTTC CASSPGTGTGETQYF
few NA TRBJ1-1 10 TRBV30 TGTGCCTGGGTGGGACGACAAGCTTTCTTT CAWVGRQAFF
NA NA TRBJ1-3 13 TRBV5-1 TGCGCCAGCAGCTTGGCCTCTGGAAACACCATATATTTT CASSLASGNTIYF
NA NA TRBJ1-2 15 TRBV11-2 TGTGCCAGCAGCTTAGCCCAGGGAGCTAACTATGGCTACACCTTC CASSLAQGANYGYTF
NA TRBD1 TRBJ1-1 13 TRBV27 TGTGCCAGCAGTTTCGCAGGGGGCACTGAAGCTTTCTTT CASSFAGGTEAFF
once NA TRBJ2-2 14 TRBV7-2 TGTGCCAGCAGCTTATTTGCGGGGAGGGGGGAGCTGTTTTTT CASSLFAGRGELFF
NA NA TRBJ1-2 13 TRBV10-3 TGTGCCATCAGTCGTGGTCAGGGAGGCGGCTACACCTTC CAISRGQGGGYTF
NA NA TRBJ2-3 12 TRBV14 TGTGCCAGCAGTTATCGTCGGGATACGCAGTATTTT CASSYRRDTQYF
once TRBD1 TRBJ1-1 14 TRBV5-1 TGCGCCAGCAGCGCGGGACAGCTTAACACTGAAGCTTTCTTT CASSAGQLNTEAFF
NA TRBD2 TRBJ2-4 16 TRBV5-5 TGTGCCAGCAGCATGGACGGGGGGGAAGCCAAAAACATTCAGTACTTC CASSMDGGEAKNIQYF
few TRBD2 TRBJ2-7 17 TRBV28 TGTGCCAGCAGCCTACTAGCGGGAGGGCCTAATACCTACGAGCAGTACTTC CASSLLAGGPNTYEQYF
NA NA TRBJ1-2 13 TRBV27 TGTGCCAGCAGTAACTCAGTATGGTATGGCTACACCTTC CASSNSVWYGYTF
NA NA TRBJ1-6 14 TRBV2 TGTGCCAGCAGTGGGAGTCAGAGGCTTTCACCCCTCCACTTT CASSGSQRLSPLHF
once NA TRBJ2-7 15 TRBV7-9 TGTGCCAGCAGCCCGAATCCGGGACAAGCCTACGAGCAGTACTTC CASSPNPGQAYEQYF
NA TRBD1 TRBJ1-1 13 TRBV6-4 TGTGCCAGCCGGGACAGTATGAACACTGAAGCTTTCTTT CASRDSMNTEAFF
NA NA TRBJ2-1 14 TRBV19 TGTGCCAGTAGTATGGGTCTGGGCTACAATGAGCAGTTCTTC CASSMGLGYNEQFF
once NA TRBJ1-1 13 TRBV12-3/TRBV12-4 TGTGCCAGCAGGCAAGGACAGCTAGTTGAAGCTTTCTTT CASRQGQLVEAFF
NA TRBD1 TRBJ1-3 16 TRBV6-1 TGTGCCAGCAGTGAAAGAAACAGGGGATCTGGAAACACCATATATTTT CASSERNRGSGNTIYF
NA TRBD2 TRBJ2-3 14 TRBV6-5 TGTGCCAGCAGTTACTTGACTAGCCGGACGACGCAGTATTTT CASSYLTSRTTQYF